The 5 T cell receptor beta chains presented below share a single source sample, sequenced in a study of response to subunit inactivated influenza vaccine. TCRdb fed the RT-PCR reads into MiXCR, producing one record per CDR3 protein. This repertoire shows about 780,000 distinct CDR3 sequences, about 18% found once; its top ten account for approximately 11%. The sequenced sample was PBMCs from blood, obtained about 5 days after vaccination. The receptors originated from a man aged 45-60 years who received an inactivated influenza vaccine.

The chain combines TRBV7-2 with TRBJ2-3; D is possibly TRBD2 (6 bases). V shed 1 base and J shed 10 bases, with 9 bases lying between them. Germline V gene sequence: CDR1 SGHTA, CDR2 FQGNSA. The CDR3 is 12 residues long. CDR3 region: CASSLVSGSQYF. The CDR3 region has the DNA TGTGCCAGCAGCTTAGTGAGCGGGTCGCAGTATTTT.

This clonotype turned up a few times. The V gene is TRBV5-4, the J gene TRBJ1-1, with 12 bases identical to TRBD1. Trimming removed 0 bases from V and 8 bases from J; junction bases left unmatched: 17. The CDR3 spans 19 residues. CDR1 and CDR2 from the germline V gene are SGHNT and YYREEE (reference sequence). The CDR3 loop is CASSLEDRDRGRRAAEAFF. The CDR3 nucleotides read TGTGCCAGCAGCTTGGAAGACAGGGACAGGGGGCGCAGAGCGGCGGAAGCTTTCTTT.

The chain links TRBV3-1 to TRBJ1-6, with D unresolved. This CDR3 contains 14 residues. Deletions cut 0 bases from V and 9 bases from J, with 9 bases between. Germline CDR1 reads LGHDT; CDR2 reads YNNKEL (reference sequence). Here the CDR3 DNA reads TGTGCCAGCAGCCAAGAGAGGGCTGGTTCACCCCTCCACTTT. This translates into CASSQERAGSPLHF.

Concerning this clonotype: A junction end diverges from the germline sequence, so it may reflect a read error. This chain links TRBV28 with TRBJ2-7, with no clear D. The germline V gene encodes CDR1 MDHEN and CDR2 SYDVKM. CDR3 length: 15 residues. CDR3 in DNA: TGTACCAGCACCCCGTACGTGAAAAGTACCTACGAGCAGTACTTC. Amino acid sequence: CTSTPYVKSTYEQYF. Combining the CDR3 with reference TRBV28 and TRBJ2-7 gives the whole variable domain DVKVTQSSRYLVKRTGEKVFLECVQDMDHENMFWYRQDPGLGLRLIYFSYDVKMKEKGDIPEGYSVSREKKERFSLILESASTNQTSMYLCTSTPYVKSTYEQYFGPGTRLTVT.

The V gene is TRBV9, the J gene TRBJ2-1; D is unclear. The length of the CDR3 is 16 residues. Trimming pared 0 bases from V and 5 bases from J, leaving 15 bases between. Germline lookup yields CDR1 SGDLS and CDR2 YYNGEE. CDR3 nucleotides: TGTGCCAGCAGCGTAGGGTCAGCAACCTATAACAATGAGCAGTTCTTC. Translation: CASSVGSATYNNEQFF.